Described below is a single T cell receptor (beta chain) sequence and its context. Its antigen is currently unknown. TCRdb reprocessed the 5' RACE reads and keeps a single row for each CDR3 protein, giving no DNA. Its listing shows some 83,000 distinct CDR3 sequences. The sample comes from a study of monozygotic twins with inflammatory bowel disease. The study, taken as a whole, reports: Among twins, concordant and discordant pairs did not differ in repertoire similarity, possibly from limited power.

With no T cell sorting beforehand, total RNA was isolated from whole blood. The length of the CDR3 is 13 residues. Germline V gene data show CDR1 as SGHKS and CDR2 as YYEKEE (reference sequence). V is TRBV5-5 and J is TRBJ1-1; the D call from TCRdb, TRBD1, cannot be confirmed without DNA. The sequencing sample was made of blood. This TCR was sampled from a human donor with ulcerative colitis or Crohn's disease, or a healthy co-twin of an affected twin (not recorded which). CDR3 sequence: CASSFPGSAEAFF.